The clone carrying this T cell receptor (beta chain) came up a few times. This sample stems from a study of Graves' ophthalmopathy and Graves' hyperthyroidism. About the research overall: Before any treatment was given, at initial diagnosis, peripheral blood was collected.

Amplified TCR beta CDR3 regions were obtained using RNA transcripts as template. After a first-round RT-PCR with HTBI primers, a second-round multiplex PCR was run. TCRdb analysed the multiplex PCR reads with MiXCR anew, one entry per CDR3 protein. The table shows around 670,000 distinct CDR3 sequences, with around 40% occurring only once. J lost 2 bases, V lost 10 bases, and 10 bases had no gene match. Germline loops: CDR1 ENHRY, CDR2 SYGVKD. The CDR3 loop spans 14 amino acids. The chain employs TRBV10-3 and TRBJ1-2, with TRBD1 matching over 7 bases. This sequence was found in an adult man with Graves' ophthalmopathy. Input material: peripheral blood. The CDR3 region is CASRQADRNYGYTF. Here the CDR3 DNA reads TGTGCCAGCAGGCAGGCGGACAGGAACTATGGCTACACCTTC.